This TCR beta chain stems from a study of cytomegalovirus exposure and HLA in healthy donors. Points from the study as a whole: Investigators reported 150 to 200 TCR beta chains as tied to cytomegalovirus. Later on, a genetic analysis was performed. It linked a missense variant in DCLRE1C with V- and J-gene trimming of TCR beta. CMV serostatus was the only immune exposure information that was available.

In the PCR, 60 Vbeta and 13 Jbeta primers were used. In the original processing: Per a later analysis, the number of unique TCR beta chains was roughly 87 million, of which around 10 million were shared. The repertoire was sequenced with immunoSEQ multiplex PCR; TCRdb's copy has only in-frame clones and lacks some. That table is the source of V, J and clone size, and D and trimming were worked out from the DNA. The sample contains roughly 200,000 clones, over 80% of which appear only once. The V gene lost 5 bases and the J gene lost 4 bases, with 22 bases spanning the gap. CDR3 size: 17 residues. Germline CDR1 and CDR2: SGHTA and FQGNSA. Comment on this clone: What it binds is unknown.

Sequences were obtained from PBMCs. This clonotype originated in a man over 45 in good health and CMV-seronegative. V usage is TRBV7-2 and J usage is TRBJ2-3; unclear D gene. The CDR3 DNA follows: TGTGCCAGCAGCCCGCTAAGTGTCTCGGGTCCCCCAGATACGCAGTATTTT. Its protein product is CASSPLSVSGPPDTQYF.